These T cell receptor beta chains were read from a single sample in a study of CD8 T cells in Susac syndrome. In TCRdb, the immunoSEQ multiplex PCR reads were re-called with MiXCR into one record per CDR3 protein. The data contain fewer than 350,000 distinct CDR3 sequences, 65% to 90% of them singletons. Sequences were obtained from CD8+ T cells from PBMCs. Source of these receptors: a human donor with multiple sclerosis. The CDR3 runs from the conserved cysteine through the conserved F or W.

J: TRBJ2-7; length: 15; V: TRBV7-9; CDR3: CASSSNRGTGGEQYF
J: TRBJ1-5; length: 15; V: TRBV28; CDR3: CASSLSNWGDQPQHF
J: TRBJ2-5; length: 12; V: TRBV4-1; CDR3: CASSQVAETQYF
J: TRBJ2-7; length: 13; V: TRBV2; CDR3: CASTGAMGYEQYF
J: TRBJ1-2; length: 12; V: TRBV6-1; CDR3: CASSEARHGYTF
J: TRBJ2-5; length: 12; V: TRBV29-1; CDR3: CSVEPGAETQYF
J: TRBJ2-3; length: 16; V: TRBV7-8; CDR3: CASSPPSAAGTDTQYF
J: TRBJ2-3; length: 18; V: TRBV6-2/TRBV6-3; CDR3: CASRLDPGLAGGGDTQYF
J: TRBJ1-6; length: 12; V: TRBV27; CDR3: CASSPTGTPLHF
J: TRBJ2-1; length: 15; V: TRBV20-1; CDR3: CSAHLRRNPYNEQFF
J: TRBJ2-3; length: 16; V: TRBV4-3; CDR3: CASSQDGSANTDTQYF
J: TRBJ2-1; length: 16; V: TRBV10-3; CDR3: CAISGRLAGDPLEQFF
J: TRBJ1-1; length: 15; V: TRBV6-1; CDR3: CASSILDSLNTEAFF
J: TRBJ2-1; length: 17; V: TRBV7-8; CDR3: CASSTTPTQLAEAPWSF
J: TRBJ1-4; length: 16; V: TRBV7-9; CDR3: CASSLMRTGEREKLFF
J: TRBJ2-5; length: 12; V: TRBV6-2/TRBV6-3; CDR3: CASIGGQETQYF
J: TRBJ2-1; length: 15; V: TRBV27; CDR3: CASARRESSYNEQFF
J: TRBJ1-1; length: 17; V: TRBV7-9; CDR3: CASSLAAGGARDTEAFF
J: TRBJ2-2; length: 14; V: TRBV28; CDR3: CASKGASVTGELFF
J: TRBJ2-1; length: 14; V: TRBV19; CDR3: CAISSGIGGNEQFF
J: TRBJ2-1; length: 14; V: TRBV19; CDR3: CASSTTGGYNEQFF
J: TRBJ1-5; length: 14; V: TRBV7-9; CDR3: CASSLQEGNQPQHF
J: TRBJ2-3; length: 15; V: TRBV27; CDR3: CASSLYTDSTDTQYF
J: TRBJ1-2; length: 15; V: TRBV9; CDR3: CASSASTGDDYGYTF
J: TRBJ1-1; length: 15; V: TRBV5-1; CDR3: CASSSGPGLNTEAFF
J: TRBJ1-1; length: 14; V: TRBV27; CDR3: CASTMGGTGTEAFF
J: TRBJ1-1; length: 14; V: TRBV29-1; CDR3: CSVDYKGLNTEAFF
J: TRBJ1-2; length: 13; V: TRBV28; CDR3: CASSLQNNYGYTF
J: TRBJ2-3; length: 17; V: TRBV13; CDR3: CASSSAGLAGVKDTQYF
J: TRBJ2-1; length: 14; V: TRBV4-3; CDR3: CASSPERIYNEQFF
J: TRBJ2-1; length: 14; V: TRBV30; CDR3: CAWSVGRGGYEQFF
J: TRBJ2-1; length: 14; V: TRBV12-3/TRBV12-4; CDR3: CASSQTVFHNEQFF
J: TRBJ2-2; length: 14; V: TRBV5-4; CDR3: CASSLADLTGELFF
J: TRBJ2-1; length: 15; V: TRBV12-3/TRBV12-4; CDR3: CASSLGVAGGDEQFF
J: TRBJ2-2; length: 14; V: TRBV28; CDR3: CAARTALNTGELFF
J: TRBJ2-1; length: 19; V: TRBV27; CDR3: CASSFLQRDLTPSYNEQFF
J: TRBJ2-6; length: 12; V: TRBV24-1; CDR3: CATSEPGQPTTF
J: TRBJ1-4; length: 12; V: TRBV30; CDR3: CAWGYYNEKLFF
J: TRBJ1-2; length: 15; V: TRBV28; CDR3: CASSLGVGTGHGYNF
J: TRBJ2-1; length: 15; V: TRBV27; CDR3: CASSFGTLSYNEQFF
J: TRBJ2-2; length: 14; V: TRBV15; CDR3: CATSGGWNTGELFF
J: TRBJ1-4; length: 15; V: TRBV9; CDR3: CASSVGRGTNEKLFF
J: TRBJ2-2; length: 10; V: TRBV29-1; CDR3: CSVRAGELFF
J: TRBJ1-5; length: 17; V: TRBV27; CDR3: CASSLLVPGHSNQPQHF
J: TRBJ2-7; length: 13; V: TRBV28; CDR3: CASSLIPSYEQYF
J: TRBJ2-5; length: 12; V: TRBV7-9; CDR3: CATDRYQETQYF
J: TRBJ1-4; length: 16; V: TRBV2; CDR3: CASTAGALVNNEKLFF
J: TRBJ1-2; length: 15; V: TRBV27; CDR3: CASSSYTGTRKGYTF